This entry describes one T cell receptor (beta chain). The antigen is undetermined. This sample stems from a study of T cell repertoires in cytomegalovirus infection. For the study at large: HLA-B-restricted CMV epitopes that are well studied were used alongside recently identified HLA-C-restricted ones. Indications came from public TCR beta signatures; they pointed to CMV infection and to a matching HLA type.

Germline assignment: CDR1 LNHDA and CDR2 SQIVND (reference sequence). J lost 8 bases, V lost 11 bases, and 11 bases had no gene match. The CDR3 is made up of 12 amino acids. TCRdb reprocessed the reads via MiXCR and lists one record per CDR3 protein. The profile covers about 770,000 distinct CDR3 sequences, with 29% appearing a single time and roughly 13% taken by the ten largest. Study-level results: CMV-specific TCR beta clonotypes restricted by HLA-C dominated the ex vivo response. Public TCR beta family frequency separated CMV-and-HLA carriers, including in an independent cohort.

The receptor was isolated from a human donor in good health (CMV status not recorded). Some clones in this sample may be carry-over from other donors' samples. The starting material was cultured CD8+ T cells from PBMCs, obtained from culture after CMV antigen stimulation. V and J are TRBV19 and TRBJ1-1; 7 nucleotides line up with TRBD1. The CDR3 DNA sequence: TGTGCCTGCTATCGACAGGGCAAAGAAGCTTTCTTT. This codes for CACYRQGKEAFF.